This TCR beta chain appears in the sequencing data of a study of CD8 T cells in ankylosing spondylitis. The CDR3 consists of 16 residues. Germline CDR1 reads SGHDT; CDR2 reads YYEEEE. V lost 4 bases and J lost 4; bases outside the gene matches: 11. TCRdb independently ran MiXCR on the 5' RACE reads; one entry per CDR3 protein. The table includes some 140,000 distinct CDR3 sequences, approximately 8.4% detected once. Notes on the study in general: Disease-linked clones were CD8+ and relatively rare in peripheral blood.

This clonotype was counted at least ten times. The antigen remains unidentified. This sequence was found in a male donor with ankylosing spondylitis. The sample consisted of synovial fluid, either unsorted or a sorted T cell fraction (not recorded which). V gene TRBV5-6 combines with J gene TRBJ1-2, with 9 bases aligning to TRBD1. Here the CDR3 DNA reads TGTGCCAGCAGCCAACCGGGACAGGGTTTGGCCTATGGCTACACCTTC. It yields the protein CASSQPGQGLAYGYTF.